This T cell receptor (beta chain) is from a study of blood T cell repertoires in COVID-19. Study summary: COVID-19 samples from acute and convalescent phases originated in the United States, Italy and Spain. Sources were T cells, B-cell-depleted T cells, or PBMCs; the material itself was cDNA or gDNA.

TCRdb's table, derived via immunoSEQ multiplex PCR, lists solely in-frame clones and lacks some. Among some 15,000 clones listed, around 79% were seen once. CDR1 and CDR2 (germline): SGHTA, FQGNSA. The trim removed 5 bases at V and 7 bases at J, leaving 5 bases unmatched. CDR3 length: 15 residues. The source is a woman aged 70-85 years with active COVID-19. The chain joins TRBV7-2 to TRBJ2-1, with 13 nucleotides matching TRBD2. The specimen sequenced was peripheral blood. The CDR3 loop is CASSRTSGSANEQFF. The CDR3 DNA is TGTGCCAGCAGCCGGACTAGCGGGAGTGCTAATGAGCAGTTCTTC.